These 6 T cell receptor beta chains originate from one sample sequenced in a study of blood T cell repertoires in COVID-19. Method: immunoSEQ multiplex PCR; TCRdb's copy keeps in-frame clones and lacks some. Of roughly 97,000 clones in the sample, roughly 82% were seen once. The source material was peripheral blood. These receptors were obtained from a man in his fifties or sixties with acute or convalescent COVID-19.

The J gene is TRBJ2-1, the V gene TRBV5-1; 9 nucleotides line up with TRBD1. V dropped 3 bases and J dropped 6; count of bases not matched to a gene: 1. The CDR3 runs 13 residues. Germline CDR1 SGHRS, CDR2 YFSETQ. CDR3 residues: CASSSQGANEQFF. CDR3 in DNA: TGCGCCAGCAGCTCACAGGGGGCCAATGAGCAGTTCTTC.

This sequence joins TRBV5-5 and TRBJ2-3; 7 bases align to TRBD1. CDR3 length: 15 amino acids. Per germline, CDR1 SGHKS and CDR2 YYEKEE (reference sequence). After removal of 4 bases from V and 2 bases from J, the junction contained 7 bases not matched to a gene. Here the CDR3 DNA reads TGTGCCAGCAGCCCGGACAGGAGATTCACAGATACGCAGTATTTT. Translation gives CASSPDRRFTDTQYF.

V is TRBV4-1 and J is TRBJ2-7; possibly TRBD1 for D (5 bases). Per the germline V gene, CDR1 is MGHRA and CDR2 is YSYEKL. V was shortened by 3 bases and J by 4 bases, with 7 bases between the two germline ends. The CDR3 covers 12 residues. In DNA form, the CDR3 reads TGCGCCAGCAGCCAGACAGATTACGAGCAGTACTTC. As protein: CASSQTDYEQYF.

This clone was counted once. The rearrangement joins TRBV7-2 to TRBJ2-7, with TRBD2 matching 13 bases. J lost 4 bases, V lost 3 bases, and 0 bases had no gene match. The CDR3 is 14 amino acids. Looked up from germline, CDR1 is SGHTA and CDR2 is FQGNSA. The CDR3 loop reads CASSLTSGGYEQYF. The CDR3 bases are TGTGCCAGCAGCTTGACTAGCGGGGGGTACGAGCAGTACTTC.

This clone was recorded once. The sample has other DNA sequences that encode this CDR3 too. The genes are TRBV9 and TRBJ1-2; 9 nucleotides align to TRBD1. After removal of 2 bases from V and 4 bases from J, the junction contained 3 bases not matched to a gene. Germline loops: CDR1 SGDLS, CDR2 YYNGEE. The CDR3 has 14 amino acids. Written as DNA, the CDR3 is TGTGCCAGCAGCGTTGGACAGGGGACCTATGGCTACACCTTC. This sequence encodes CASSVGQGTYGYTF.

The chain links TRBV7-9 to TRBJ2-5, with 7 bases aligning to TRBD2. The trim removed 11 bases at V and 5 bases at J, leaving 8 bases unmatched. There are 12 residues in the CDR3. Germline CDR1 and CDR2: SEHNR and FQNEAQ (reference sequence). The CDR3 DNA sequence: TGTGCCGGGGGAGGGCCTCGGGAGACCCAGTACTTC. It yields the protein CAGGGPRETQYF.